This T cell receptor beta chain was observed in a study of blood T cell repertoires in COVID-19. Across the study: Acute and convalescent COVID-19 samples came from the United States, Italy and Spain.

Germline assignment: CDR1 SGHTA and CDR2 FQGNSA. This CDR3 is built from 15 residues. J lost 2 bases, V lost 4 bases, and 8 bases had no gene match. Authors' data handling: For nucleated cells, counts were estimated from reference gene primer amplification. Assay used: immunoSEQ multiplex PCR; TCRdb lists only in-frame clones, some missing. Clone size and V and J calls were adopted from that table, with D and trimming inferred from the DNA. This sample yields 250,000 to 400,000 clones, of which about nine tenths are seen a single time; 2.9% belongs to the top ten. Recruited during active infection, patients (from Seattle) were subsequently followed longitudinally.

The chain joins TRBV7-2 to TRBJ2-7; 7 bases map to TRBD1. The sequence was obtained from a woman aged 30 to 39 with COVID-19, enrolled during active disease. Sequencing used peripheral blood. The CDR3: CASSYTGVGTYEQYF. CDR3 DNA sequence: TGTGCCAGCAGCTATACAGGGGTCGGAACCTACGAGCAGTACTTC.